This T cell receptor beta chain was recorded in a study of shared clonotypes between healthy human individuals. Regarding the study as a whole: Across subsets, estimated richness was generally greater for naive than for memory populations.

For sorted subsets, approximately 0.2 ug DNA per replicate equaled around 30,000 T cell genomes. Assay used: immunoSEQ multiplex PCR; TCRdb lists only in-frame clones, some missing. This table holds 90,000 to 150,000 clones, under 70% found once. Germline V lookup: CDR1 MNHEY, CDR2 SMNVEV (reference sequence). V was pared by 6 bases and J by 3 bases, with 8 bases of the junction left unmatched. CDR3 length: 16 residues. CD8 memory merged CD45RO+ cells and CCR7-negative CD45RA+ TemRA cells into one population. This clone was counted at least ten times. Antigen unknown. V usage is TRBV27 and J usage is TRBJ2-1, with 10 nucleotides matching TRBD2. Sample: memory CD8+ T cells sorted from blood. As for subset: CD45RO+ cells pooled with CCR7-negative TemRA cells. The receptor's source is a woman in her twenties or thirties in good health. This CDR3 is CASSGSGRPIYNEQFF. In DNA, the CDR3 is TGTGCCAGCAGCGGTAGCGGGAGGCCCATCTACAATGAGCAGTTCTTC.